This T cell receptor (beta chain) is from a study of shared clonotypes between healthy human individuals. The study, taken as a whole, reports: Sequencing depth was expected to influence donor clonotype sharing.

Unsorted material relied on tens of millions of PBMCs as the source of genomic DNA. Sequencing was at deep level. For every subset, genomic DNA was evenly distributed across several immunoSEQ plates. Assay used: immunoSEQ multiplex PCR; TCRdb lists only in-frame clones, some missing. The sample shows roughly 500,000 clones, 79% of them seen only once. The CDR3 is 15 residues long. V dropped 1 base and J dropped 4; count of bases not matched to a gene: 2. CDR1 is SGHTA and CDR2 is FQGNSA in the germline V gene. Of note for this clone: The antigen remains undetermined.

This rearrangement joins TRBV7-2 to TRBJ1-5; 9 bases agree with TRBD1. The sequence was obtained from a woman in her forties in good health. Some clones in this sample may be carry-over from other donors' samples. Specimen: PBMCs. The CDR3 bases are TGTGCCAGCAGCTTAGTGACAGGGGGTAATCAGCCCCAGCATTTT. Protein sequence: CASSLVTGGNQPQHF.